Presented here are 18 T cell receptor beta chains from one specimen sequenced in a study of control samples from healthy donors and cancer patients. Sequencing was performed with immunoSEQ multiplex PCR; in TCRdb, only in-frame clones are kept and a portion is missing. The sample shows about 170,000 clones, around 93% of them seen only once. Specimen: blood. These receptors came from an older woman in good health.

The V call is TRBV7-2, the J call TRBJ1-6; TRBD1 is a possible D gene (6 bases). V dropped 5 bases and J dropped 7 bases, with 12 bases sitting between them. From germline, CDR1 is SGHTA and CDR2 FQGNSA. CDR3 length: 14 amino acids. CDR3 loop: CASSAGQPNSPLHF. The DNA of the CDR3 is TGTGCCAGCAGCGCCGGACAGCCAAATTCACCCCTCCACTTT.

J is TRBJ1-1 and V is TRBV11-1; D is unclear. CDR3 size: 10 residues. Germline V lookup: CDR1 SGHAT, CDR2 FQDESV (reference sequence). Trimming removed 10 bases at V and 5 bases at J, with 8 bases between. The CDR3 coding sequence is TGTGCCATTAGAGATACTGAAGCTTTCTTT. Residues: CAIRDTEAFF.

CDR3 nucleotide sequence: TGTGCCAGCAGCTTAGGACAGCCCGGGACGGATTATGGCTACACCTTC. It specifies CASSLGQPGTDYGYTF. The genes are TRBV7-9 and TRBJ1-2; TRBD1 is a possible D gene (5 bases). The CDR3 is made up of 16 amino acids. V dropped 1 base and J dropped 5 bases, with 17 bases sitting between them. Germline V lookup: CDR1 SEHNR, CDR2 FQNEAQ (reference sequence).

This clone appeared a single time. The V and J genes are TRBV27 and TRBJ2-7, with 9 bases lining up with TRBD2. The CDR3 covers 17 residues. Germline CDR1 MNHEY, CDR2 SMNVEV (reference sequence). V was clipped by 5 bases and J by 0 bases; unmatched bases: 11. CDR3 DNA sequence: TGTGCCAGCAGTACTAATAGGGAGCGGGGGGCCTCCTACGAGCAGTACTTC. This encodes CASSTNRERGASYEQYF.

Written as DNA, the CDR3 is TGTGCCAGCAGTCCACCGGGACAGCGAGGGGGGAGGTACTTC. Residues: CASSPPGQRGGRYF. This chain connects TRBV5-6 to TRBJ2-7; perhaps TRBD1 as D (7 bases). This CDR3 contains 14 residues. Germline V gene sequence: CDR1 SGHDT, CDR2 YYEEEE. V was trimmed by 5 bases and J by 12 bases, leaving 24 bases between them.

This chain uses TRBV2 with TRBJ1-4, with 7 nucleotides matching TRBD1. After removal of 2 bases from V and 3 bases from J, the junction contained 3 bases not matched to a gene. The CDR3 spans 15 residues. The germline gives CDR1 SNHLY, CDR2 FYNNEI. DNA for the CDR3: TGTGCCAGCAGTGAAACAGGGGTATCTAATGAAAAACTGTTTTTT. Its protein product is CASSETGVSNEKLFF.

The chain has TRBV9 and TRBJ1-1, with TRBD1 matching over 9 bases. The CDR3 spans 15 residues. CDR1 SGDLS and CDR2 YYNGEE come from the germline V gene. With V trimmed by 4 bases and J by 3 bases, 7 bases remained unmatched. The chain's CDR3 is CASSQMDRGYTEAFF. The CDR3 DNA reads as TGTGCCAGCAGCCAGATGGACAGGGGTTACACTGAAGCTTTCTTT.

The J gene is TRBJ1-6, the V gene TRBV21-1; the table's D call, TRBD1, was not checked against the DNA. TRBV21-1 is a pseudogene. This CDR3 is 18 amino acids long. This CDR3 reads CASSKDRRDRAYNSPLHF. The CDR3, as DNA: TGTGCCAGCAGCAAAGATCGGAGGGACAGAGCCTATAATTCACCCCTCCACTTT.

The chain combines TRBV6-4 with TRBJ2-5, with 8 bases that match TRBD2. This CDR3 is built from 15 residues. Per germline, CDR1 MRHNA and CDR2 SNTAGT. V shed 4 bases and J 5 bases; nucleotides not matched to a gene: 9. The CDR3 DNA follows: TGTGCCAGCAGTGCCTCGGGGGGGCCATGGGAGACCCAGTACTTC. This encodes CASSASGGPWETQYF.

The chain is built from TRBV2 and TRBJ2-5; D is tentatively TRBD1 or TRBD2 (5 bases each). V was trimmed by 6 bases and J by 5 bases, leaving 19 bases between them. CDR3 length equals 15 residues. The germline V gene encodes CDR1 SNHLY and CDR2 FYNNEI. Here the CDR3 reads CASSRDAPMRETQYF. The CDR3 DNA is TGTGCCAGCAGCCGGGACGCACCTATGAGGGAGACCCAGTACTTC.

V and J are TRBV7-9 and TRBJ1-5; D is possibly TRBD1 (6 bases). Germline V CDR1 and CDR2: SEHNR, FQNEAQ (reference sequence). The CDR3 length is 15 residues. V lost 4 bases and J 4 bases, leaving 14 bases between the germline ends. CDR3 nucleotides: TGTGCCAGCAGCTCGGTTGGGACAAAAAATCAGCCCCAGCATTTT. This encodes CASSSVGTKNQPQHF.

The genes are TRBV5-5 and TRBJ2-5; D uncertain. This CDR3 is 15 amino acids long. The V and J ends lost 1 base and 0 bases respectively, with 10 bases between them. Germline V gene lookup returns CDR1 SGHKS and CDR2 YYEKEE (reference sequence). The CDR3 protein is CASSLIAGHQETQYF. The CDR3 DNA reads TGTGCCAGCAGCTTGATCGCAGGACACCAAGAGACCCAGTACTTC. Using reference TRBV5-5 and TRBJ2-5 for the parts outside the CDR3, the full variable domain is DAGVTQSPTHLIKTRGQQVTLRCSPISGHKSVSWYQQVLGQGPQFIFQYYEKEERGRGNFPDRFSARQFPNYSSELNVNALLLGDSALYLCASSLIAGHQETQYFGPGTRLLVL.

V and J are TRBV25-1 and TRBJ1-4, with D possibly TRBD1 on 6 matching bases. Trimming pared 4 bases from V and 7 bases from J, leaving 16 bases between. Germline values: CDR1 MGHDK, CDR2 SYGVNS. The CDR3 is made up of 15 amino acids. As DNA, the CDR3 is TGTGCCAGCAGTGCAAAAACAGGGCACGGTGAAAAACTGTTTTTT. This codes for CASSAKTGHGEKLFF. The full variable domain, with the rest looked up from reference TRBV25-1 and TRBJ1-4, is EADIYQTPRYLVIGTGKKITLECSQTMGHDKMYWYQQDPGMELHLIHYSYGVNSTEKGDLSSESTVSRIRTEHFPLTLESARPSHTSQYLCASSAKTGHGEKLFFGSGTQLSVL.

The chain carries TRBV9 and TRBJ2-7; D possibly corresponds to TRBD1 (5 bases). Germline-derived CDR1 and CDR2 are SGDLS and YYNGEE. Trimming took 0 bases from V and 2 from J, leaving 12 bases between them. This CDR3 region has 15 residues. The CDR3 region has the DNA TGTGCCAGCAGCGTAGGTGACAGTGCAACCTACGAGCAGTACTTC. As protein: CASSVGDSATYEQYF.

This chain links TRBV2 with TRBJ2-1; 9 nucleotides match TRBD2. This CDR3 region has 15 residues. Germline CDR1 reads SNHLY; CDR2 reads FYNNEI. With 6 bases clipped from V and 7 bases from J, the junction kept 10 bases outside the gene matches. The CDR3 spells CASRQRAGGPNEQFF. The CDR3, as DNA: TGTGCCAGCAGGCAGAGGGCGGGGGGGCCGAATGAGCAGTTCTTC.

The rearrangement joins TRBV4-2 to TRBJ2-1, with 14 positions matching TRBD2. The CDR3 totals 16 residues. Germline V gives CDR1 LGHNA, CDR2 YNFKEQ. The trim removed 1 base at V and 9 bases at J, leaving 5 bases unmatched. The DNA for the CDR3 is TGTGCCAGCAGCCAAGCTCGACTAGCGGGGGGGCGTGAGCAGTTCTTC. This gives the protein CASSQARLAGGREQFF.

The chain combines TRBV6-5 with TRBJ1-1; possible D gene TRBD1, 5 bases. The length of the CDR3 is 15 residues. Germline CDR1 is MNHEY and CDR2 is SVGAGI. V was shortened by 3 bases and J by 7 bases, with 18 bases between the two germline ends. CDR3 bases: TGTGCCAGCAGTTATCCCGGACAATTGGAAAGTGAAGCTTTCTTT. Translation: CASSYPGQLESEAFF.

V and J are TRBV7-9 and TRBJ1-1, with a possible D match to TRBD1 (5 bases). The germline V gene has CDR1 SEHNR and CDR2 FQNEAQ (reference sequence). This CDR3 has 12 residues. Deletions cut 5 bases from V and 11 bases from J, with 15 bases between. Here the CDR3 DNA reads TGTGCCAGCAGCCGGGACCGACCAGATGCTTTCTTT. Its protein is CASSRDRPDAFF.